The rows below give T cell receptor beta chains drawn from one sample of a study of cytomegalovirus exposure and HLA in healthy donors. Generated by immunoSEQ multiplex PCR, the TCRdb table keeps only in-frame clones and is missing some. Here the sample spans approximately 170,000 clones, roughly 85% being singletons. What was sequenced was PBMCs. The origin of the receptors is a boy younger than 10 in good health and CMV-seronegative. The conserved cysteine and the conserved F or W are not part of the CDR3 here. Size is stated for part of the rows, as once, few or many counts, or as a class when the clone is expanded.

V gene,clone size,CDR3 protein
TRBV6-5,once,ASSYHILGSTEAF
TRBV28,once,ASSSGPTPGYGYT
TRBV9,.,ASSGGLGGLYNEQF
TRBV7-9,.,ATTGGAHYGYT
TRBV5-8,.,ASSPLGGEDYEQY
TRBV7-6,.,ASSLAWAGGYPSNEQF
TRBV5-5,.,ASSSGGGYGYT
TRBV28,.,ASSLRGSVPQH
TRBV5-1,.,ASSLRGANRGTDTQY
TRBV28,.,ASRSGGWGYNEQF
TRBV6-5,.,ASSYSGQGDSPLH
TRBV28,.,ASSLRGTGAEAF
TRBV2,.,ASSDVRGGLGTQY
TRBV5-6,.,ASSTDRSVWLSTQY
TRBV2,once,ASSAGQPGHEKLF
TRBV7-2,.,ASSSDWDWTSGNTIY
TRBV10-3,.,AISDRVNVTEAF
TRBV10-3,.,AIDIGRETGANVLT
TRBV21-1,.,ASSTLGTADNQPQH
TRBV10-2,.,ASSTDRVNTEAF
TRBV29-1,.,SVSGQQNTEAF
TRBV15,.,ATSGHRGRQETQY
TRBV1,.,TSSFSDRGKINFPPTTYGYT
TRBV27,.,ASSLSKPGGNQPQH
TRBV4-1,few,ASSQVQSDSYEQY
TRBV5-1,.,ASSSLNANGTGLNYGYT
TRBV18,.,ASSPPTGGDQPQH
TRBV29-1,.,SVPDSWNTEAF
TRBV29-1,.,SVGGDRGGYEQY
TRBV5-1,.,ASSLSGGDRAPQETQY